The 32 T cell receptor beta chains listed next were all sequenced from one sample in a study of Ad26.COV2.S vaccination and SARS-CoV-2 variants. Regarding treatment: about 20 received Ad26.COV2.S at low or high dose, single or two shots; about 5 received placebo; per-sample allocation not given. Sample collection was performed on day 63 after the first vaccine or placebo injection. Clones were sequenced by immunoSEQ multiplex PCR, and TCRdb holds only the in-frame ones, with some missing. The sample lists under 550,000 clones, 90% seen once, with 9.5% to 15% in the top ten. The input for sequencing was peripheral blood, taken in a trial of Ad26.COV2.S vaccine versus placebo. Every receptor here comes from a person between 18 and 60 years old who received the Ad26.COV2.S COVID-19 vaccine or a placebo.

V usage is TRBV11-3 and J usage is TRBJ2-7; the match to TRBD2 covers 9 bases. After removal of 4 bases from V and 9 bases from J, the junction contained 7 bases not matched to a gene. Germline lookup yields CDR1 SGHNT and CDR2 YENEEA. The CDR3 loop spans 13 amino acids. Here the CDR3 reads CASSSPGTSSQYF. The CDR3 DNA sequence: TGTGCCAGCAGCTCCCCAGGGACTAGCTCGCAGTACTTC. Full variable domain (outside the CDR3, taken from reference TRBV11-3 and TRBJ2-7): EAGVVQSPRYKIIEKKQPVAFWCNPISGHNTLYWYLQNLGQGPELLIRYENEEAVDDSQLPKDRFSAERLKGVDSTLKIQPAELGDSAVYLCASSSPGTSSQYFGPGTRLTVT.

The V call is TRBV4-1, the J call TRBJ1-1, with D unresolved. CDR3 length: 11 amino acids. Trimming pared 1 base from V and 11 bases from J, leaving 8 bases between. Germline loops: CDR1 MGHRA, CDR2 YSYEKL. The CDR3 bases are TGCGCCAGCAGCCAAGGAGTGGGCGCTTTCTTT. This gives the protein CASSQGVGAFF.

The CDR3, as DNA: TGTGCCAGCAGTTTATCGTCAGCACCGAACACTGAAGCTTTCTTT. It translates to CASSLSSAPNTEAFF. The chain employs TRBV27 and TRBJ1-1; the D is unclear. V lost 0 bases, J lost 1 base, and 9 bases lay in between. The CDR3 is 15 residues long. CDR1 is MNHEY, CDR2 SMNVEV, per germline (reference sequence).

The CDR3 here is CASSFLGREGTDTQYF. The CDR3 DNA reads as TGTGCCAGCAGCTTTTTGGGGAGGGAGGGCACAGATACGCAGTATTTT. The chain uses TRBV7-3 and TRBJ2-3; 7 nucleotides agree with TRBD2. The germline V gene has CDR1 SGHTA and CDR2 FQGTGA. The CDR3 contains 16 residues. J was trimmed by 1 base and V by 3 bases; bases with no gene match: 7.

Worth noting for this clone: The same CDR3 is also encoded by other DNA sequences in this sample. The J gene is TRBJ2-7, the V gene TRBV27, with D possibly being TRBD1 (5 bases). Germline V gene sequence: CDR1 MNHEY, CDR2 SMNVEV (reference sequence). Trimming removed 0 bases from V and 3 bases from J, with 6 bases in between. This CDR3 spans 13 amino acids. The CDR3 sequence is CASSLSTDYEQYF. For the CDR3, the DNA is TGTGCCAGCAGTTTATCGACAGACTACGAGCAGTACTTC.

This chain uses TRBV18 with TRBJ2-7; D remains unclear. This CDR3 region has 15 residues. The germline CDR1 and CDR2 sequences are KGHSH and LQKENI. V lost 3 bases to trimming and J lost 3 bases, with 15 bases between them. The CDR3 DNA is TGTGCCAGCTCACCTTTAGAACGGGCCCGCTACGAGCAGTACTTC. Its translation: CASSPLERARYEQYF.

This clone was observed a few times. This chain connects TRBV6-2 or TRBV6-3 to TRBJ1-1; D is unresolved. V lost 2 bases and J lost 1, with 8 bases in between. The CDR3 is made up of 14 amino acids. Per the germline V gene, CDR1 is MNHEY and CDR2 is SVGEGT. In DNA, the CDR3 is TGTGCCAGCAGTTACACAGATAAGAACACTGAAGCTTTCTTT. It encodes CASSYTDKNTEAFF.

This chain connects TRBV7-9 to TRBJ2-3; D may be TRBD1 (5 bases). The V gene's germline CDR1 is SEHNR and CDR2 FQNEAQ (reference sequence). V lost 5 bases to trimming and J lost 0 bases, with 12 bases between them. CDR3 length: 15 residues. This CDR3 reads CASSPRVTSTDTQYF. CDR3 bases: TGTGCCAGCAGCCCCAGGGTTACTAGCACAGATACGCAGTATTTT.

This clone appeared once. The chain uses TRBV11-2 and TRBJ2-2, with a weak D call TRBD2 (5 bases). Germline V lookup: CDR1 SGHAT, CDR2 FQNNGV. The V end was cut by 4 bases, the J end by 7 bases, with 13 bases between. This CDR3 is built from 14 residues. CDR3 DNA sequence: TGTGCCAGCAGCTATCGGGCCGGGATCGGGGAGCTGTTTTTT. Protein: CASSYRAGIGELFF.

The chain combines TRBV7-9 with TRBJ2-1; 9 bases line up with TRBD1. The V gene's germline CDR1 is SEHNR and CDR2 FQNEAQ (reference sequence). CDR3 length: 17 residues. Trimming took 4 bases from V and 1 from J; bases not matched to a gene: 8. The chain's CDR3 is CASSSYWTGASYNEQFF. The CDR3 DNA reads TGTGCCAGCAGCTCATATTGGACAGGGGCTTCCTACAATGAGCAGTTCTTC.

The chain combines TRBV11-3 with TRBJ2-7, with TRBD1 as a possible D gene (6 bases). Trimming took 3 bases from V and 6 from J, leaving 12 bases between them. This CDR3 region has 13 residues. Germline-derived CDR1 and CDR2 are SGHNT and YENEEA. The CDR3, as DNA: TGTGCCAGCAGCTTCCGCAGGGGATCCGAGCAGTACTTC. This encodes CASSFRRGSEQYF. The full variable domain, its missing parts supplied by reference TRBV11-3 and TRBJ2-7, is EAGVVQSPRYKIIEKKQPVAFWCNPISGHNTLYWYLQNLGQGPELLIRYENEEAVDDSQLPKDRFSAERLKGVDSTLKIQPAELGDSAVYLCASSFRRGSEQYFGPGTRLTVT.

V usage is TRBV5-4 and J usage is TRBJ2-7; 8 bases line up with TRBD1. This CDR3 region has 15 residues. Germline V gene lookup returns CDR1 SGHNT and CDR2 YYREEE (reference sequence). Losses at the gene ends were 4 bases for V and 3 bases for J; bases not matched to a gene: 9. CDR3 sequence (DNA): TGTGCCAGCAGCCTTCGGACAGGGAGAAGCTACGAGCAGTACTTC. It translates to CASSLRTGRSYEQYF.

Concerning this clone itself: One end of the junction fails to match germline, which may point to a read error. The V gene is TRBV20-1, the J gene TRBJ2-1; possible D gene TRBD2, 6 bases. Germline-derived CDR1 and CDR2 are DFQATT and SNEGSKA (reference sequence). The CDR3 has 15 amino acids. For the CDR3, the DNA is TGCAGCGCTAGTTCTCTAGCGAGATCCTACAATGAGCAGTTCTTC. Its translation: CSASSLARSYNEQFF.

The chain combines TRBV6-6 with TRBJ2-5; D is unclear. The CDR3 contains 16 residues. Germline V lookup: CDR1 MNHNY, CDR2 SVGAGI (reference sequence). V lost 2 bases, J lost 1 base, and 14 bases lay in between. CDR3 in amino acids: CASSYADRSLQETQYF. Written as DNA, the CDR3 is TGTGCCAGCAGTTACGCCGACCGAAGCCTCCAAGAGACCCAGTACTTC.

The rearrangement uses TRBV7-2 and TRBJ2-7; 15 bases line up with TRBD2. Germline assignment: CDR1 SGHTA and CDR2 FQGNSA. Losses at the gene ends were 10 bases for V and 2 bases for J; bases not matched to a gene: 9. The CDR3 runs 16 residues. CDR3: CATEGGLAGGAYEQYF. CDR3 sequence (DNA): TGTGCCACCGAGGGCGGACTAGCGGGAGGGGCCTACGAGCAGTACTTC.

The V and J genes are TRBV7-2 and TRBJ1-1; unclear D gene. Germline values: CDR1 SGHTA, CDR2 FQGNSA. V dropped 6 bases and J dropped 5 bases, with 10 bases sitting between them. This CDR3 region has 12 residues. The CDR3 loop is CASRPGLTEAFF. The CDR3 DNA is TGTGCCAGCAGGCCAGGTCTTACTGAAGCTTTCTTT.

This sequence joins TRBV15 and TRBJ2-1; 16 bases are shared with TRBD2. The CDR3 length is 18 residues. Looked up from germline, CDR1 is LNHNV and CDR2 is YYDKDF (reference sequence). Trimming at V came to 1 base and at J to 12 bases, leaving 12 bases not matched to a gene. This chain's CDR3 is CATSRGGLAGGPYRVQFF. The DNA for the CDR3 is TGTGCCACCAGCAGAGGGGGACTAGCGGGAGGGCCTTACAGGGTGCAGTTCTTC.

This clone was detected only once. The chain combines TRBV5-5 with TRBJ1-2; a weak D match, TRBD1 (5 bases). Germline values: CDR1 SGHKS, CDR2 YYEKEE (reference sequence). The ends were cut back, 4 bases at V and 1 base at J, with 23 bases in the middle. The CDR3 is 18 residues long. The CDR3 sequence: CASSGGVGSGYNNYGYTF. The CDR3 bases are TGTGCCAGCAGCGGGGGTGTGGGGTCAGGTTATAATAACTATGGCTACACCTTC.

This chain links TRBV29-1 with TRBJ2-7; D gene ambiguous. The CDR3 sequence is 14 residues long. Germline CDR1 reads SQVTM; CDR2 reads ANQGSEA. V shed 2 bases and J shed 0 bases, with 11 bases lying between them. This CDR3 is CSVEIKGYSYEQYF. The CDR3 DNA is TGCAGCGTTGAAATTAAGGGTTACTCCTACGAGCAGTACTTC.

The chain uses TRBV7-2 and TRBJ2-5, with D possibly TRBD1 on 6 matching bases. Germline lookup yields CDR1 SGHTA and CDR2 FQGNSA. Trimming pared 4 bases from V and 6 bases from J, leaving 18 bases between. This CDR3 contains 15 residues. The CDR3, as DNA: TGTGCCAGCAGCTCCCAGGGGCAGGCGGTAAAGACCCAGTACTTC. This codes for CASSSQGQAVKTQYF.

The chain combines TRBV11-2 with TRBJ1-6; D is unclear. The V end was cut by 1 base, the J end by 7 bases, with 11 bases between. Germline V lookup: CDR1 SGHAT, CDR2 FQNNGV. The CDR3 extends over 15 amino acids. In DNA, the CDR3 is TGTGCCAGCAGCTTAGTGGTGGTCGGAAATTCACCCCTCCACTTT. Translated, it gives CASSLVVVGNSPLHF.

The J gene is TRBJ2-7, the V gene TRBV5-4, with D maybe TRBD2 (7 bases). CDR1 and CDR2 from the germline V gene are SGHNT and YYREEE (reference sequence). Trimming took 3 bases from V and 5 from J, leaving 12 bases between them. The CDR3 loop spans 13 amino acids. The CDR3 loop reads CASSSSGGDEQYF. The CDR3 DNA sequence: TGTGCCAGCAGCTCTTCGGGGGGCGACGAGCAGTACTTC.

A remark on this clone: Other DNA sequences of this sample code for an identical CDR3. The CDR3, as DNA: TGTGCCAGCAGCTTGGGTTATGGCTACACCTTC. Translated, it gives CASSLGYGYTF. The chain couples TRBV5-4 to TRBJ1-2; D gene uncertain. Trimming took off 0 bases at V and 5 bases at J, with 2 bases between the two ends. The length of the CDR3 is 11 residues. The V gene's germline CDR1 is SGHNT and CDR2 YYREEE (reference sequence).

The chain has TRBV19 and TRBJ1-5; D is perhaps TRBD1 (5 bases). The germline V gene encodes CDR1 LNHDA and CDR2 SQIVND (reference sequence). V lost 10 bases and J lost 7, with 23 bases in between. This CDR3 has 15 residues. The CDR3 DNA reads as TGTGCCACTGAAACCGGGACGAACAGAGGGCAGCCCCAGCATTTT. Amino acid sequence: CATETGTNRGQPQHF.

The chain is built from TRBV4-1 and TRBJ1-1; TRBD1 is a possible D gene (6 bases). V lost 0 bases and J 0 bases, leaving 8 bases between the germline ends. CDR3 length: 15 residues. Germline V gives CDR1 MGHRA, CDR2 YSYEKL. The CDR3 protein is CASSQDGQMNTEAFF. As DNA, the CDR3 is TGCGCCAGCAGCCAAGACGGACAGATGAACACTGAAGCTTTCTTT.

This chain connects TRBV3-1 (or the pseudogene TRBV3-2) to TRBJ2-1; tentatively, D is TRBD2 (6 bases). Per germline, CDR1 LGHDT and CDR2 YNNKEL (reference sequence). The CDR3 is 16 residues long. V dropped 4 bases and J dropped 0 bases, with 13 bases sitting between them. The CDR3 DNA follows: TGTGCCAGCAGCCCGGGACGGGGGAACTCCTACAATGAGCAGTTCTTC. It codes for CASSPGRGNSYNEQFF.

The chain uses TRBV5-1 and TRBJ2-5; D is undetermined. This CDR3 is 15 amino acids long. Germline-derived CDR1 and CDR2 are SGHRS and YFSETQ. V was shortened by 0 bases and J by 2 bases, with 11 bases between the two germline ends. The DNA of the CDR3 is TGCGCCAGCAGCTTGGTAGGCAGCCTACAAGAGACCCAGTACTTC. Its translation: CASSLVGSLQETQYF.

This clone was observed once. The chain is built from TRBV29-1 and TRBJ1-5; D uncertain. CDR3 length: 13 residues. Germline-derived CDR1 and CDR2 are SQVTM and ANQGSEA. V gave up 7 bases and J gave up 3 bases, with 13 bases separating them. The DNA for the CDR3 is TGCAGCGCCTCAGGCGTACCCAATCAGCCCCAGCATTTT. This codes for CSASGVPNQPQHF.

This clone showed up just a few times. V is TRBV7-2 and J is TRBJ1-2; 7 bases are a match to TRBD1. With 3 bases clipped from V and 6 bases from J, the junction kept 4 bases outside the gene matches. The CDR3 totals 13 residues. Per the germline V gene, CDR1 is SGHTA and CDR2 is FQGNSA. The DNA of the CDR3 is TGTGCCAGCAGCTTTAAAGGGGGCGATGGCTACACCTTC. It encodes CASSFKGGDGYTF. The complete variable domain, with remaining parts taken from reference TRBV7-2 and TRBJ1-2, reads GAGVSQSPSNKVTEKGKDVELRCDPISGHTALYWYRQSLGQGLEFLIYFQGNSAPDKSGLPSDRFSAERTGGSVSTLTIQRTQQEDSAVYLCASSFKGGDGYTFGSGTRLTVV.

The V gene is TRBV27, the J gene TRBJ1-5; a possible D gene is TRBD1 (5 bases). CDR3 length: 14 residues. Germline loops: CDR1 MNHEY, CDR2 SMNVEV (reference sequence). V was cut by 6 bases and J by 4 bases, with 13 bases left in between. In DNA form, the CDR3 reads TGTGCCAGCAGCCTCCAGGGAGGAAATCAGCCCCAGCATTTT. Protein: CASSLQGGNQPQHF.

This sequence joins TRBV11-2 and TRBJ2-3; D is uncertain. The germline CDR1 and CDR2 sequences are SGHAT and FQNNGV. Trimming removed 3 bases at V and 0 bases at J, with 4 bases between. The CDR3 extends over 13 amino acids. CDR3: CASSFPSTDTQYF. The CDR3 nucleotides are TGTGCCAGCAGCTTCCCCAGCACAGATACGCAGTATTTT.

This chain joins TRBV7-6 and TRBJ1-3; D is uncertain. CDR1 and CDR2 (germline): SGHVS, FNYEAQ. V lost 4 bases, J lost 4 bases, and 11 bases lay in between. The CDR3 has 14 amino acids. CDR3 loop: CASSSEGRGNTIYF. In DNA form, the CDR3 reads TGTGCCAGCAGCTCAGAAGGCCGGGGAAACACCATATATTTT.